This T cell receptor beta chain was identified in a study of T cell responses to AZD1222 COVID-19 vaccine. Study-wide results and limits: Repertoire samples came only from after the peak T cell response. Clonal diversity was possibly underestimated, and white British individuals and females predominated among donors. The study found vaccine-associated CD4 TCRs spanning spike, dominant at 160-218 and 743-854.

CDR3 length: 15 residues. CDR1 and CDR2 from the germline V gene are SNHLY and FYNNEI. With 0 bases clipped from V and 7 bases from J, the junction kept 6 bases outside the gene matches. Note on this clone: Its antigen remains unknown.

The protocol was immunoSEQ multiplex PCR, while the TCRdb copy is restricted to in-frame clones and leaves out a portion. This sample carries fewer than 150,000 clones, around 89% of them seen once, and the ten largest clones take approximately 8.8%. The rearrangement joins TRBV2 to TRBJ1-2; 9 bases agree with TRBD1. This sequence originates from an adult who received the AZD1222 COVID-19 vaccine. Sequencing was performed on peripheral blood, taken 28 days after the second AZD1222 dose. CDR3 amino acids: CASSEALGQGGGYTF. The CDR3 DNA sequence: TGTGCCAGCAGTGAAGCGTTGGGACAGGGTGGTGGCTACACCTTC.